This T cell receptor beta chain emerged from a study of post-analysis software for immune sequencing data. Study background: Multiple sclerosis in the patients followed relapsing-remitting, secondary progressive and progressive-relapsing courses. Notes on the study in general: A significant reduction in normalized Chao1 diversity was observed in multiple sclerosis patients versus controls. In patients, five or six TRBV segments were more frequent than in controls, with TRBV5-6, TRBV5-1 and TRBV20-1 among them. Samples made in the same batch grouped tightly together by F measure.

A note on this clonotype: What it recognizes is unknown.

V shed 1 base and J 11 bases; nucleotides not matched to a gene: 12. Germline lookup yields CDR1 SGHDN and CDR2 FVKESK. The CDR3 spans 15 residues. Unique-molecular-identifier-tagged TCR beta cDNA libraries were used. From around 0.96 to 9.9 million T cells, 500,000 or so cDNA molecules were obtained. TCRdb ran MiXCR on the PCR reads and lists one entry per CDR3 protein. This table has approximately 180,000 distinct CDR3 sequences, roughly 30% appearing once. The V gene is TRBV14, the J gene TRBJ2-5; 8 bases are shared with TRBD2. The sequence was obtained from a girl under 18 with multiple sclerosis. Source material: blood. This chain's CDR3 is CASSQGSSGILGQYF. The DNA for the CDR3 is TGTGCCAGCAGCCAAGGAAGTAGCGGGATCTTGGGGCAGTACTTC.